This passage covers 7 T cell receptor beta chains from one sample sequenced in a study of molecular identifiers for immune sequencing clone quantification. A single record per CDR3 protein comes from TCRdb applying MiXCR to the PCR reads. The table shows about 40,000 distinct CDR3 sequences, with approximately 17% occurring only once. The sequenced sample consisted of naive CD8+ T cells from blood, with Jurkat cell RNA spiked in. This sample's subset: FACS-sorted CD8+CD4-CCR7+CD45RA+ naive T cells. The receptors were sampled from a human donor in good health. Some libraries in this study had Jurkat cell RNA spiked in.

This clonotype appeared a few times. The rearrangement joins TRBV6-4 to TRBJ2-7; no clear D. This CDR3 has 14 amino acids. The V end lost 0 bases, the J end lost 6 bases, and 12 bases lay between the germline ends. The germline CDR1 and CDR2 sequences are MRHNA and SNTAGT. The CDR3 DNA reads TGTGCCAGCAGTGACTCAGACACTATTACCGAGCAGTACTTC. The encoded protein is CASSDSDTITEQYF.

This clonotype was recorded at least ten times. The CDR3 region is CASSSPELAGLNEQFF. The CDR3 nucleotides read TGTGCCAGCAGTTCCCCCGAACTAGCGGGATTGAATGAGCAGTTCTTC. The chain uses TRBV6-5 and TRBJ2-1, with 10 bases aligning to TRBD2. CDR3 size: 16 residues. Looked up from germline, CDR1 is MNHEY and CDR2 is SVGAGI. Losses at the gene ends were 4 bases for V and 7 bases for J; bases not matched to a gene: 10.

The rearrangement uses TRBV29-1 and TRBJ2-5; 9 bases line up with TRBD2. V lost 3 bases, J lost 4 bases, and 12 bases stayed unmatched. Looked up from germline, CDR1 is SQVTM and CDR2 is ANQGSEA. This CDR3 is 16 amino acids long. Written as DNA, the CDR3 is TGCAGCGTTGAGGGTGAAGGCGGGAGGGCCGTAGAGACCCAGTACTTC. This codes for CSVEGEGGRAVETQYF.

This clonotype was seen repeatedly, ten times or more. CDR3 region: CASSSLTVGTALHEQYF. The DNA of the CDR3 is TGTGCCAGCAGCTCGCTAACGGTGGGGACAGCTTTACACGAGCAGTACTTC. The chain uses TRBV7-8 and TRBJ2-7; TRBD1 matches 7 bases. V trimming: 4 bases; J trimming: 5 bases; junction bases outside the gene matches: 17. In germline, CDR1 is SGHVS, CDR2 FQNEAQ. There are 17 residues in the CDR3.

On this clonotype itself: It may be a read error: a sequence one base away is much more abundant. Since the CDR3 does not end with the conserved phenylalanine or tryptophan, this likely comes from a read error. The V gene is TRBV12-3 or TRBV12-4, the J gene TRBJ2-3, with D unresolved. V lost 5 bases and J lost 5, with 11 bases in between. The CDR3 totals 13 residues. The DNA of the CDR3 is TGTGCCAGCAGTAATTTTCGTCTAGATACGCAGTATATT. Protein: CASSNFRLDTQYI.

At least ten counts were recorded for this clonotype. The rearrangement links TRBV4-3 to TRBJ2-4; D might be TRBD1 (5 bases). The CDR3 has 15 amino acids. Per the germline V gene, CDR1 is LGHNA and CDR2 is YSLEER. With 0 bases removed from V and 8 bases from J, the gap between germline ends came to 14 bases. CDR3 residues: CASSQDRAGKHIQYF. For the CDR3, the DNA is TGCGCCAGCAGCCAAGATCGTGCAGGGAAACACATTCAGTACTTC.

This clonotype was detected many times. This chain links TRBV7-8 with TRBJ2-3; 10 nucleotides agree with TRBD2. Germline V gene sequence: CDR1 SGHVS, CDR2 FQNEAQ. The V gene end was trimmed by 1 base and the J gene end by 4 bases; junction bases not matched to a gene: 2. The CDR3 covers 15 residues. CDR3 DNA: TGTGCCAGCAGCTTAGGGACTAGCGGTTCAGATACGCAGTATTTT. Translated, it gives CASSLGTSGSDTQYF.